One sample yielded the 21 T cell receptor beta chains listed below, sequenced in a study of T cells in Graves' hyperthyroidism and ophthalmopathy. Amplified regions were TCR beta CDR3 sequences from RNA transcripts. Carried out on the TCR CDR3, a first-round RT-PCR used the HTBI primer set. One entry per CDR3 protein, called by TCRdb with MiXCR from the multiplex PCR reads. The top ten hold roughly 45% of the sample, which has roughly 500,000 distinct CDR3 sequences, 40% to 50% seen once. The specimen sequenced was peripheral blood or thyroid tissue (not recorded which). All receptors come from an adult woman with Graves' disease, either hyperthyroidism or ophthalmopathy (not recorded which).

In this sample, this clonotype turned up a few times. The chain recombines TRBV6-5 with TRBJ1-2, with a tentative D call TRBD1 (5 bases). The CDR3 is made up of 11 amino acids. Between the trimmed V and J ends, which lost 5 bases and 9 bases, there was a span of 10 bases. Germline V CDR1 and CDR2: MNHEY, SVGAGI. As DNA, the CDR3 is TGTGCCAGCAGTCCCCCAGGGAGCTACACCTTC. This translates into CASSPPGSYTF.

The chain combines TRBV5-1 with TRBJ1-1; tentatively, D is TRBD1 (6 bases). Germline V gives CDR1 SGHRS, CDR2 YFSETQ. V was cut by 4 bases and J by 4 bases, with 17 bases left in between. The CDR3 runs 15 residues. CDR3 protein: CASSPPGHRGTEAFF. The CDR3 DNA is TGCGCCAGCAGCCCGCCGGGACACCGTGGCACTGAAGCTTTCTTT.

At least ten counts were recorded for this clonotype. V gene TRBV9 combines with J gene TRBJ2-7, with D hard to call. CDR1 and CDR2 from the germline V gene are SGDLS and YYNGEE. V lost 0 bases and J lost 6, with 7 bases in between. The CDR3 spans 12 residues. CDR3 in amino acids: CASSVGTGEQYF. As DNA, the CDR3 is TGTGCCAGCAGCGTAGGTACCGGCGAGCAGTACTTC.

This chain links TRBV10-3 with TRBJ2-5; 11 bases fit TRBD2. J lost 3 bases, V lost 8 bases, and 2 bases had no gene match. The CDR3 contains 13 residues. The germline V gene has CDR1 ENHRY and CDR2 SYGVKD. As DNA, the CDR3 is TGTGCCATCCTACTAGCGGGAGAAGAGACCCAGTACTTC. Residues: CAILLAGEETQYF.

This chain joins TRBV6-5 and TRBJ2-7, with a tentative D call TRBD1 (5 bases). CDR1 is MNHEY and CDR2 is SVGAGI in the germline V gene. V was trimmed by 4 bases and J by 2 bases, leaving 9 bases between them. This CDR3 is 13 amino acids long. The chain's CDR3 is CASSSDSTYEQYF. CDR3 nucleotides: TGTGCCAGCAGTTCCGACAGTACCTACGAGCAGTACTTC.

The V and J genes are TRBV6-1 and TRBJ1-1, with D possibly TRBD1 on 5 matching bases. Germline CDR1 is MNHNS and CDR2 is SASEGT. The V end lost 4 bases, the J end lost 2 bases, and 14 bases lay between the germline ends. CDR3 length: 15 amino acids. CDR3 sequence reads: CASSGSWGLNTEAFF. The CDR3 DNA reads TGTGCCAGCAGTGGCTCTTGGGGCCTTAACACTGAAGCTTTCTTT.

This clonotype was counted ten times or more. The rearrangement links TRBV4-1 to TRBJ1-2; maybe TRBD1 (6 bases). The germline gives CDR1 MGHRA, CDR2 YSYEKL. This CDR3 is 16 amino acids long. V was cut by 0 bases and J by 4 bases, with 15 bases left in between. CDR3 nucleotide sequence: TGCGCCAGCAGCCAAGATTGGGGAACAGGGACCTATGGCTACACCTTC. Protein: CASSQDWGTGTYGYTF.

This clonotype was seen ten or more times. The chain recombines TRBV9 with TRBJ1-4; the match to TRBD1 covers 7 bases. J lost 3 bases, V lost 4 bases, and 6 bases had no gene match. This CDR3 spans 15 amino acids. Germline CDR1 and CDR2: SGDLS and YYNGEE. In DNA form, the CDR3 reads TGTGCCAGCAGCCCCTGGACAGGCGCTAATGAAAAACTGTTTTTT. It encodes CASSPWTGANEKLFF.

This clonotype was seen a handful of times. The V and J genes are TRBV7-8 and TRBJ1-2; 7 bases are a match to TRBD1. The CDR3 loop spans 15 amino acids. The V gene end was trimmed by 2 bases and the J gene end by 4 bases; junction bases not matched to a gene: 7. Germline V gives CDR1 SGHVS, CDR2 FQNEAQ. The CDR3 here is CASSLNPGGIYGYTF. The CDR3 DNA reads TGTGCCAGCAGCTTAAACCCAGGGGGGATCTATGGCTACACCTTC.

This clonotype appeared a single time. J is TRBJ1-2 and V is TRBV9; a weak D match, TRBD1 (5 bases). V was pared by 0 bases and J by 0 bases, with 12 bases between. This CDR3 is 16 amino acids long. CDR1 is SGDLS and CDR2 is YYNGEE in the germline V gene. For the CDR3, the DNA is TGTGCCAGCAGCGTAGGTCCACAGGCAGCTAACTATGGCTACACCTTC. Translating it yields CASSVGPQAANYGYTF.

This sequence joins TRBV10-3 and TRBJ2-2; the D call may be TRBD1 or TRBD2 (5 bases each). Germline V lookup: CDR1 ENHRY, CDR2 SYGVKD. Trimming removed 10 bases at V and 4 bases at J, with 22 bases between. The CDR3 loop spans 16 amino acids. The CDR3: CASIIGRARGTGELFF. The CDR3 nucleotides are TGTGCCAGCATCATCGGACGCGCGAGGGGCACCGGGGAGCTGTTTTTT.

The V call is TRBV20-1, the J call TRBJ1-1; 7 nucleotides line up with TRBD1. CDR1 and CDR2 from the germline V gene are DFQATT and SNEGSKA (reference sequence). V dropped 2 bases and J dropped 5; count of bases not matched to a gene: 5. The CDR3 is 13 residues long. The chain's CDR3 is CSARRDSGTEAFF. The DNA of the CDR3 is TGCAGTGCTAGACGGGACAGCGGAACTGAAGCTTTCTTT.

CDR3 sequence: CASSSGMGNLYGYTF. The CDR3 nucleotides read TGCGCCAGCAGCTCTGGGATGGGGAACCTCTATGGCTACACCTTC. The chain joins TRBV5-1 to TRBJ1-2; D gene unclear. CDR1 is SGHRS, CDR2 YFSETQ, per germline. Trimming took off 3 bases at V and 4 bases at J, with 16 bases between the two ends. CDR3 length: 15 amino acids.

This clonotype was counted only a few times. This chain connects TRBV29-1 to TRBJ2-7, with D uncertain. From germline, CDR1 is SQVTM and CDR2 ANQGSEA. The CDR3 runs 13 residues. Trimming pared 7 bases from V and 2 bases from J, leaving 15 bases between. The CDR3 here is CSAAADQTYEQYF. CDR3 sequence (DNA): TGCAGCGCCGCCGCGGACCAGACCTACGAGCAGTACTTC.

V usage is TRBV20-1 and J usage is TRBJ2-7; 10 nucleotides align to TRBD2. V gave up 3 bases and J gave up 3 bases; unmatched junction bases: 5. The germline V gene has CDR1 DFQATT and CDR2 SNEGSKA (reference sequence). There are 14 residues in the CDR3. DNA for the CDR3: TGCAGTGCTAGCCTAGCGGGAGTGAACTACGAGCAGTACTTC. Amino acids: CSASLAGVNYEQYF.

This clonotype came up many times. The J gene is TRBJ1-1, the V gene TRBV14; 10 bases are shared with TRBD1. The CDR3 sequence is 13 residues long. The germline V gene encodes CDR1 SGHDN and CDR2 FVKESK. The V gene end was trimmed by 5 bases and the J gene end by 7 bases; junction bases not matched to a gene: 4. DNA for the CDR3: TGTGCCAGCAGCTGGACAGGGGGGCTTGAAGCTTTCTTT. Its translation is CASSWTGGLEAFF.

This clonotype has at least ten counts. CDR3 region: CSVNPGTYYGYTF. As DNA, the CDR3 is TGCAGCGTAAACCCCGGGACTTACTATGGCTACACCTTC. This sequence joins TRBV29-1 and TRBJ1-2; D possibly corresponds to TRBD1 (5 bases). CDR3 length equals 13 residues. Trimming cost V 6 bases and J 3 bases, with 14 bases left between them. Germline V gene lookup returns CDR1 SQVTM and CDR2 ANQGSEA.

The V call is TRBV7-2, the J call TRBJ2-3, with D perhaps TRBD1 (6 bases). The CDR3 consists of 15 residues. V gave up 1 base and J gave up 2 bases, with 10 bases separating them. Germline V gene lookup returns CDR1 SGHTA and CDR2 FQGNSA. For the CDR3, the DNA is TGTGCCAGCAGCTTAGTTGGGGGCACCACAGATACGCAGTATTTT. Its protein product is CASSLVGGTTDTQYF.

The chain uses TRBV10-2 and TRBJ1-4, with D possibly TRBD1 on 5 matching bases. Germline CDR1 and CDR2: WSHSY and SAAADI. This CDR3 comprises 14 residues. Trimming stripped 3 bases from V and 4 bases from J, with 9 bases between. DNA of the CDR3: TGCGCCAGCAGTGACCGGCAGGGTAATGAAAAACTGTTTTTT. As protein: CASSDRQGNEKLFF.

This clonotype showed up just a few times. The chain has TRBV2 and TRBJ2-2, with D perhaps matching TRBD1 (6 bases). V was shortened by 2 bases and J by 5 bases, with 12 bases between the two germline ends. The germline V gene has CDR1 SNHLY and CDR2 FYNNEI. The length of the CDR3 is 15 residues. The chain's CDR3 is CASSERAGETGELFF. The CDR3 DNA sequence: TGTGCCAGCAGTGAACGGGCAGGGGAAACCGGGGAGCTGTTTTTT.

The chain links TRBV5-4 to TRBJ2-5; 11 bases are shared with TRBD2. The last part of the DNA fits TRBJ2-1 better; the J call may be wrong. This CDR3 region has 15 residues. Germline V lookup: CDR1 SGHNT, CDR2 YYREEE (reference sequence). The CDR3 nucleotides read TGTGCCAGCAGCTTGTTGGGACTAGCGGCACATGAGCAGTTCTTC. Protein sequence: CASSLLGLAAHEQFF.